This T cell receptor beta chain derives from a study of cytomegalovirus exposure and HLA in healthy donors. Note on this clone: Its antigen is still unknown.

PCR used 60 Vbeta primers and 13 Jbeta primers. In the authors' workflow: In a later analysis, the count reached 75 million to 90 million unique TCR beta chains, with 9 million to 11 million shared. Clones were sequenced by immunoSEQ multiplex PCR, and TCRdb holds only the in-frame ones, with some missing. V, J and clone size are those of that table, while D and trimming were read from the DNA. The sample has 100,000 to 120,000 clones; around 88% are singletons. CDR1 and CDR2 from the germline V gene are LNHDA and SQIVND (reference sequence). The germline V and J ends were trimmed by 1 base and 2 bases, with 15 bases remaining between them. This CDR3 has 17 amino acids. The study's findings and limits: V- and J-gene trimming of TCR beta was linked (in a later analysis) to a missense DCLRE1C variant. According to the study, roughly 160 TCR beta chains were cytomegalovirus-associated. A later analysis linked some 17,000 TCR beta sequences to HLA alleles at 0.05 false discovery rate.

V and J are TRBV19 and TRBJ1-3, with D perhaps matching TRBD1 (5 bases). The sample taken for sequencing was PBMCs. The source is a man aged 35 to 55 in good health and CMV-seronegative. CDR3 in amino acids: CASSIVGRGTPGNTIYF. CDR3 coding DNA: TGTGCCAGTAGTATAGTCGGAAGGGGAACGCCTGGAAACACCATATATTTT.